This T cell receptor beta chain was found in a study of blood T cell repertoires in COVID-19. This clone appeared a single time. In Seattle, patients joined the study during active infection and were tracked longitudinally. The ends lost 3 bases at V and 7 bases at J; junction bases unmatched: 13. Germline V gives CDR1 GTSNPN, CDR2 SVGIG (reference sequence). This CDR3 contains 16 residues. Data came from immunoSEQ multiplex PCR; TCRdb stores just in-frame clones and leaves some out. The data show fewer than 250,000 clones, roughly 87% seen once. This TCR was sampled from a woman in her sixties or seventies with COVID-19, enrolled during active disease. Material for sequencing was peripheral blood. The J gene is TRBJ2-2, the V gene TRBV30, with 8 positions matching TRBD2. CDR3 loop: CAWSKKEAGDVGELFF. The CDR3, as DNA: TGTGCCTGGAGCAAGAAAGAAGCGGGAGATGTCGGGGAGCTGTTTTTT.